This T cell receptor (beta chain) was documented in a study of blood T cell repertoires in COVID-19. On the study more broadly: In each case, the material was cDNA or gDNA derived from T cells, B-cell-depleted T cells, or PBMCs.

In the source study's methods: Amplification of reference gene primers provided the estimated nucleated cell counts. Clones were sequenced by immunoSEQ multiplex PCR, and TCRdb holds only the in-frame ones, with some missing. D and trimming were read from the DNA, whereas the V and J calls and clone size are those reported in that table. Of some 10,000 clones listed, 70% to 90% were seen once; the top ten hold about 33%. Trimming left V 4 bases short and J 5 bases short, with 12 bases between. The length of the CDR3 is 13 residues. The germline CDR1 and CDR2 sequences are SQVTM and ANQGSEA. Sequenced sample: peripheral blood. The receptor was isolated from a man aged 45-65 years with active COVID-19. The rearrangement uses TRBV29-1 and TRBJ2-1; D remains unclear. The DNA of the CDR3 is TGCAGCGTTGGCCCCATCGGAGACAATGAGCAGTTCTTC. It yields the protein CSVGPIGDNEQFF.